A single sample is the source of the 27 T cell receptor beta chains below, sequenced in a study of metastatic and nonmetastatic thyroid tumors (dated by TCRdb to the early 2020s). No patient had received any treatment before thyroid surgery. Library generation was performed with PCR. The sequencing machine was an Illumina HiSeq 4000. TCRdb applied fastp at Q25 and MiXCR to the public reads, then kept only in-frame beta chains. Here the sample has around 19,000 clones; over 30% occur a single time. The ten largest clones take up roughly 15% of the sample. The sample was blood. These receptors were taken from a female donor with papillary thyroid cancer or a benign thyroid nodule (not recorded which). Some clones in this sample may be carry-over from other donors' samples.

By its share, this clone is medium-sized (0.01 to 0.1%). This specimen includes other DNA sequences encoding the same CDR3. V usage is TRBV10-1 and J usage is TRBJ2-7; D is undetermined. The length of the CDR3 is 12 residues. From germline, CDR1 is WNHNN and CDR2 SYGVQD (reference sequence). Trimming removed 4 bases from V and 0 bases from J, with 4 bases in between. This CDR3 is CASSGASYEQYF. CDR3 nucleotides: TGCGCCAGCAGTGGGGCCTCCTACGAGCAGTACTTC.

This clone was recorded many times. The chain carries TRBV3-1 and TRBJ1-1; no reliable D call. V lost 3 bases, J lost 3 bases, and 5 bases lay in between. The CDR3 consists of 12 residues. Looked up from germline, CDR1 is LGHDT and CDR2 is YNNKEL (reference sequence). In nucleotides, the CDR3 is TGTGCCAGCAGCCAGGCGGACACTGAAGCTTTCTTT. This codes for CASSQADTEAFF.

This clone showed up many times. This chain joins TRBV6-2 or TRBV6-3 and TRBJ2-1, with 8 bases that match TRBD1. The ends lost 2 bases at V and 10 bases at J; junction bases unmatched: 10. Germline lookup yields CDR1 MNHEY and CDR2 SVGEGT. The CDR3 sequence is 15 residues long. The CDR3 reads CASSYAQGAGMEQFF. The CDR3 DNA sequence: TGTGCCAGCAGTTACGCCCAGGGGGCCGGCATGGAGCAGTTCTTC.

The chain is built from TRBV7-6 and TRBJ2-7, with 7 bases that match TRBD1. There are 15 residues in the CDR3. Germline trimming cut 5 bases from V and 0 bases from J; bases unmatched to any gene: 7. Looked up from germline, CDR1 is SGHVS and CDR2 is FNYEAQ. The CDR3 here is CASSTATGVSYEQYF. CDR3 bases: TGTGCCAGCAGCACAGCTACAGGGGTCTCCTACGAGCAGTACTTC. Full variable domain (remainder filled in from reference TRBV7-6 and TRBJ2-7): GAGVSQSPRYKVTKRGQDVALRCDPISGHVSLYWYRQALGQGPEFLTYFNYEAQQDKSGLPNDRFSAERPEGSISTLTIQRTEQRDSAMYRCASSTATGVSYEQYFGPGTRLTVT.

This clone was picked up many times. The chain employs TRBV24-1 and TRBJ2-1; D may match TRBD1 or TRBD2 (6 bases each). Trimming took 1 base from V and 3 from J, leaving 12 bases between them. The CDR3 totals 16 residues. The germline CDR1 and CDR2 sequences are KGHDR and SFDVKD. The chain's CDR3 is CATSDFVGGGYNEQFF. In nucleotides, the CDR3 is TGTGCCACCAGTGATTTTGTGGGGGGCGGCTACAATGAGCAGTTCTTC.

This CDR3 is CASSPPSGTASGNTIYF. In DNA form, the CDR3 reads TGTGCCAGCTCACCACCGTCCGGGACAGCCTCTGGAAACACCATATATTTT. This chain links TRBV18 with TRBJ1-3; 7 nucleotides line up with TRBD1. Germline V lookup: CDR1 KGHSH, CDR2 LQKENI. The CDR3 loop spans 17 amino acids. V was clipped by 0 bases and J by 0 bases; unmatched bases: 5.

This clone was detected many times. The chain recombines TRBV7-9 with TRBJ2-2, with 11 bases fitting TRBD2. This CDR3 comprises 20 residues. V lost 5 bases and J lost 0; bases outside the gene matches: 14. In germline, CDR1 is SEHNR, CDR2 FQNEAQ (reference sequence). CDR3 amino acids: CASSAQPGTSGKANTGELFF. The CDR3 coding sequence is TGTGCCAGCAGCGCCCAACCCGGGACTAGCGGAAAAGCGAACACCGGGGAGCTGTTTTTT.

This rearrangement joins TRBV20-1 to TRBJ1-4, with D tentatively TRBD1 (5 bases). Germline V gene sequence: CDR1 DFQATT, CDR2 SNEGSKA (reference sequence). Trimming took 1 base from V and 6 from J, leaving 12 bases between them. The CDR3 consists of 14 residues. The CDR3 DNA follows: TGCAGTGCTAGAGTGTTAGGGGAGGATGAAAAACTGTTTTTT. Its protein is CSARVLGEDEKLFF.

In this sample, this clone turned up many times. This chain connects TRBV2 to TRBJ1-4; possible D gene TRBD1, 6 bases. Trimming took 8 bases from V and 0 from J, leaving 13 bases between them. Germline loops: CDR1 SNHLY, CDR2 FYNNEI. The CDR3 runs 15 residues. This CDR3 is CASVYTGPTNEKLFF. The DNA of the CDR3 is TGTGCCAGCGTCTACACAGGGCCAACTAATGAAAAACTGTTTTTT.

This clone was seen ten or more times. A much larger clone differs by one base, so this may be a read error. The V call is TRBV28, the J call TRBJ2-1, with no clear D. The germline V gene encodes CDR1 MDHEN and CDR2 SYDVKM. CDR3 length equals 10 residues. V gave up 11 bases and J gave up 8 bases, with 10 bases separating them. The CDR3 region has the DNA TGTGCCGGCAAGGATGATGAGCAGTTCTTC. As protein: CAGKDDEQFF. The full variable domain, completed using reference TRBV28 and TRBJ2-1, is DVKVTQSSRYLVKRTGEKVFLECVQDMDHENMFWYRQDPGLGLRLIYFSYDVKMKEKGDIPEGYSVSREKKERFSLILESASTNQTSMYLCAGKDDEQFFGPGTRLTVL.

This clone is labeled medium-sized (0.01 to 0.1%). The rearrangement uses TRBV12-3 or TRBV12-4 and TRBJ2-1, with 11 bases aligning to TRBD2. V shed 5 bases and J 8 bases; nucleotides not matched to a gene: 8. The CDR3 length is 15 residues. CDR3 DNA sequence: TGTGCCAGCAGTATTAGCGGGGGGGCCGGCGATGAGCAGTTCTTC. Translating gives CASSISGGAGDEQFF.

This clone was seen at least ten times. The chain's CDR3 is CASSPNRASEAFF. The DNA of the CDR3 is TGTGCCAGCAGCCCCAACCGGGCCTCTGAAGCTTTCTTT. The chain joins TRBV7-7 to TRBJ1-1; D not certain. This CDR3 has 13 amino acids. V was trimmed by 5 bases and J by 6 bases, leaving 13 bases between them. Germline V CDR1 and CDR2: SSHAT, FNYEAQ (reference sequence).

The chain has TRBV30 and TRBJ1-6; TRBD1 agrees at 9 bases. With 8 bases clipped from V and 1 base from J, the junction kept 6 bases outside the gene matches. The germline V gene encodes CDR1 GTSNPN and CDR2 SVGIG (reference sequence). The CDR3 extends over 15 amino acids. CDR3 sequence: CAGQTGGSYNSPLHF. CDR3 coding DNA: TGTGCCGGACAGACAGGGGGTTCCTATAATTCACCCCTCCACTTT.

This clone appeared many times. This chain links TRBV6-4 with TRBJ2-2; the match to TRBD2 covers 16 bases. Trimming cost V 2 bases and J 5 bases; bases outside gene matches: 14. This CDR3 is 21 amino acids long. Germline values: CDR1 MRHNA, CDR2 SNTAGT. The CDR3 DNA sequence: TGTGCCAGCAGTGACCCCGGGACTAGCGGGAGGGCCCCCTCGGGGACCGGGGAGCTGTTTTTT. Its translation is CASSDPGTSGRAPSGTGELFF.

Within the sample, this clone is medium-sized. V is TRBV6-5 and J is TRBJ1-1, with D perhaps TRBD1 (6 bases). Germline V gene lookup returns CDR1 MNHEY and CDR2 SVGAGI. The germline V and J ends were trimmed by 0 bases and 3 bases, with 8 bases remaining between them. The CDR3 has 14 amino acids. DNA for the CDR3: TGTGCCAGCAGTTACTCAGGGGGGTACACTGAAGCTTTCTTT. It encodes CASSYSGGYTEAFF.

This clone was found a few times. The chain is built from TRBV28 and TRBJ1-1; D uncertain. The CDR3 totals 13 residues. The germline V and J ends were trimmed by 1 base and 1 base, with 4 bases remaining between them. From germline, CDR1 is MDHEN and CDR2 SYDVKM. The CDR3 nucleotides read TGTGCCAGCAGTTTATCGGAGAACACTGAAGCTTTCTTT. Its translation is CASSLSENTEAFF.

This clone was recorded at least ten times. V is TRBV9 and J is TRBJ2-4; 13 bases line up with TRBD2. This CDR3 contains 16 residues. Trimming cost V 4 bases and J 7 bases; bases outside gene matches: 8. The germline V gene encodes CDR1 SGDLS and CDR2 YYNGEE. The CDR3 DNA reads as TGTGCCAGCAGCCAACTAGCGGGAGGGCCCAGGAACATTCAGTACTTC. Encoded protein: CASSQLAGGPRNIQYF.

By sample fraction, this clone is medium-sized (0.01 to 0.1%). The V call is TRBV6-1, the J call TRBJ2-6; no clear D. V shed 9 bases and J shed 0 bases, with 6 bases lying between them. The CDR3 covers 13 residues. Germline-derived CDR1 and CDR2 are MNHNS and SASEGT. The CDR3 sequence is CASKVSGANVLTF. The CDR3 coding sequence is TGTGCCAGTAAGGTCTCTGGGGCCAACGTCCTGACTTTC.

This clone turned up a few times. J is TRBJ2-7 and V is TRBV11-2, with unresolved D. The CDR3 extends over 14 amino acids. V was cut by 1 base and J by 2 bases, with 9 bases left in between. Per germline, CDR1 SGHAT and CDR2 FQNNGV. CDR3: CASSLGSSAYEQYF. The CDR3 coding sequence is TGTGCCAGCAGCTTAGGCTCCTCAGCCTACGAGCAGTACTTC.

By its share, this clone is medium-sized. This sequence joins TRBV6-1 and TRBJ2-7, with 14 bases identical to TRBD2. J gave up 3 bases and V 5 bases, and 3 bases lay outside the gene matches. The CDR3 sequence is 15 residues long. Germline V CDR1 and CDR2: MNHNS, SASEGT. This chain's CDR3 is CASSRGTSGSYEQYF. The CDR3 DNA reads TGTGCCAGCAGTAGGGGGACTAGCGGGAGCTACGAGCAGTACTTC.

This clone rates as medium-sized. This rearrangement joins TRBV11-2 to TRBJ2-7; 7 nucleotides align to TRBD1. Germline assignment: CDR1 SGHAT and CDR2 FQNNGV. Trimming took 4 bases from V and 2 from J; bases not matched to a gene: 11. The CDR3 consists of 16 residues. CDR3 in amino acids: CASSSPPGQLTYEQYF. The CDR3 DNA sequence: TGTGCCAGCAGCTCACCCCCGGGACAGCTCACCTACGAGCAGTACTTC.

This clone was counted a few times. The chain carries TRBV6-1 and TRBJ2-2; TRBD2 aligns across 9 bases. The CDR3 has 16 residues. Trimming took 5 bases from V and 6 from J; bases not matched to a gene: 10. Germline loops: CDR1 MNHNS, CDR2 SASEGT. The chain's CDR3 is CASSRATSGGPGELFF. The CDR3 coding sequence is TGTGCCAGCAGTCGAGCGACTAGCGGAGGTCCCGGGGAGCTGTTTTTT.

A few counts support this clone. This chain uses TRBV6-5 with TRBJ2-5; D not resolved. V lost 5 bases and J 4 bases, leaving 14 bases between the germline ends. The CDR3 is 14 residues long. CDR1 and CDR2 from the germline V gene are MNHEY and SVGAGI. The chain's CDR3 is CASSLSPYLETQYF. The DNA for the CDR3 is TGTGCCAGCAGTCTATCGCCCTACTTAGAGACCCAGTACTTC.

This clone is medium-sized within its sample. The chain uses TRBV28 and TRBJ1-1; 10 nucleotides match TRBD1. The CDR3 extends over 15 amino acids. With 7 bases clipped from V and 1 base from J, the junction kept 6 bases outside the gene matches. Germline values: CDR1 MDHEN, CDR2 SYDVKM. CDR3 in DNA: TGTGCCAGCAACCCGACAGGGGGCGCGAACACTGAAGCTTTCTTT. Translation: CASNPTGGANTEAFF.

Of note for this clone: A much larger clonotype is one base distant, so this may be a read error. Other DNA sequences within the sample encode an identical CDR3. The chain combines TRBV11-2 with TRBJ2-3; 10 nucleotides match TRBD1. The CDR3 runs 13 residues. J was trimmed by 6 bases and V by 10 bases; bases with no gene match: 7. Germline V gene sequence: CDR1 SGHAT, CDR2 FQNNGV. The chain's CDR3 is CATKTGGSDTQYF. The CDR3 DNA follows: TGTGCCACCAAGACAGGGGGCTCGGATACGCAGTATTTT.

This clone was seen ten or more times. This rearrangement joins TRBV15 to TRBJ1-3, with D tentatively TRBD1 (6 bases). Germline assignment: CDR1 LNHNV and CDR2 YYDKDF (reference sequence). V lost 5 bases, J lost 3 bases, and 20 bases lay in between. The CDR3 totals 17 residues. The DNA of the CDR3 is TGTGCCACCAGCCCCGGTGGGGCAGGGGCTGATGGAAACACCATATATTTT. Translated: CATSPGGAGADGNTIYF.

This clone rates as medium-sized (0.01 to 0.1%). The J gene is TRBJ2-2, the V gene TRBV6-4, with D tentatively TRBD2 (6 bases). The V end lost 2 bases, the J end lost 4 bases, and 8 bases lay between the germline ends. CDR1 is MRHNA, CDR2 SNTAGT, per germline. CDR3 length equals 14 residues. The CDR3 nucleotides read TGTGCCAGCAGTGACGGGGGGAGCACCGGGGAGCTGTTTTTT. Protein sequence: CASSDGGSTGELFF.